This T cell receptor beta chain derives from a study of T cell responses to AZD1222 COVID-19 vaccine. The V end lost 3 bases, the J end lost 4 bases, and 12 bases lay between the germline ends. Germline CDR1 and CDR2: KGHSH and LQKENI. CDR3 length equals 14 residues. The protocol was immunoSEQ multiplex PCR, while the TCRdb copy is restricted to in-frame clones and leaves out a portion. The sample carries about 120,000 clones, approximately 87% recorded once. This chain joins TRBV18 and TRBJ1-1; D unresolved. The clonotype comes from an adult in good health. Here the sequenced sample was peripheral blood, taken on day 0 of AZD1222 vaccination. The CDR3: CASSPPIWGTEAFF. The CDR3 DNA reads TGTGCCAGCTCACCCCCGATATGGGGCACTGAAGCTTTCTTT. The variable domain in full, completed from reference TRBV18 and TRBJ1-1, reads NAGVMQNPRHLVRRRGQEARLRCSPMKGHSHVYWYRQLPEEGLKFMVYLQKENIIDESGMPKERFSAEFPKEGPSILRIQQVVRGDSAAYFCASSPPIWGTEAFFGQGTRLTVV.